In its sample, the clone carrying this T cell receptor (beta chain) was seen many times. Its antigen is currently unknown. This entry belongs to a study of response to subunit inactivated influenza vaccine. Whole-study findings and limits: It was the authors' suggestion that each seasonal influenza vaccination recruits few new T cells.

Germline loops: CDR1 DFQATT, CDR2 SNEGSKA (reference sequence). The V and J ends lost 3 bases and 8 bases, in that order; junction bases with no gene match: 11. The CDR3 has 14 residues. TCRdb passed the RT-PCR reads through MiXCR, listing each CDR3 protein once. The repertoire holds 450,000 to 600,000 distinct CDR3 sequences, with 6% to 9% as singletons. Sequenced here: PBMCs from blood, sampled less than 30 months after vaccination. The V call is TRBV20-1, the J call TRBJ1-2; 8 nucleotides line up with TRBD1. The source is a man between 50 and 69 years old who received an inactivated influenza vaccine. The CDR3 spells CSASLGAGGRGYTF. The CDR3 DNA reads TGCAGTGCTAGCCTCGGGGCAGGGGGCAGGGGCTACACCTTC.